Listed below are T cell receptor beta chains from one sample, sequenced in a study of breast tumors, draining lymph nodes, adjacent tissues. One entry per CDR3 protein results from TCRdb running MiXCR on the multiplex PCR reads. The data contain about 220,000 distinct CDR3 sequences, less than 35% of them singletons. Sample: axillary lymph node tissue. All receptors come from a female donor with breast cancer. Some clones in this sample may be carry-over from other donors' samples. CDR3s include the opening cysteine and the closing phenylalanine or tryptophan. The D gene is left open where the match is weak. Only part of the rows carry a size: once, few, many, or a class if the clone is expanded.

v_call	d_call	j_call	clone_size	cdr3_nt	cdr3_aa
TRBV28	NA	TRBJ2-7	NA	TGTGCCAGCAGTTTAAAAAGAGGGTACGAGCAGTACTTC	CASSLKRGYEQYF
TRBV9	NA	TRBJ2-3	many	TGTGCCAGCAGCGTGGGCAGTAGCACAGATACGCAGTATTTT	CASSVGSSTDTQYF
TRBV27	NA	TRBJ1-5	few	TGTGCCAGCAGTTCGACCACTCGTAGCAATCAGCCCCAGCATTTT	CASSSTTRSNQPQHF
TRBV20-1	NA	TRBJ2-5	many	TGCAGTGCCGCCAGGGGGACCCAGTACTTC	CSAARGTQYF
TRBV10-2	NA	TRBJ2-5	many	TGCGCCAGCAGTCTAACAGCGTACCAAGAGACCCAGTACTTC	CASSLTAYQETQYF
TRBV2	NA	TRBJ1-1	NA	TGTGCCAGCAGTGAACTCCGGAACACTGAAGCTTTCTTT	CASSELRNTEAFF
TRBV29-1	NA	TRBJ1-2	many	TGCAGCGTTGATCTTCAACAGGTTGGCTACACCTTC	CSVDLQQVGYTF
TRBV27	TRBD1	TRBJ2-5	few	TGTGCCAGCAGTTGGGTAGGGGGCGGGGAGACCCAGTACTTC	CASSWVGGGETQYF
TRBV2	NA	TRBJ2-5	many	TGTGCCAGCCCGGGGTCGGAGACCCAGTACTTC	CASPGSETQYF
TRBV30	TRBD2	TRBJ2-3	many	TGTGCCTGGAGTGGGACTAGCGGGGTCACAGATACGCAGTATTTT	CAWSGTSGVTDTQYF
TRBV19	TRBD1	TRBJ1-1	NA	TGTGCCAGTAGGGGGACAGTCCTGAACACTGAAGCTTTCTTT	CASRGTVLNTEAFF
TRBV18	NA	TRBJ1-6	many	TGTGCCAGCTCACTCGCAGGTGAAGGTAATTCACCCCTCCACTTT	CASSLAGEGNSPLHF
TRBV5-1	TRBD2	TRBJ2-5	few	TGCGCCAGCAGCGGTGGACTAGCGGGGAGGTCGGAGACCCAGTACTTC	CASSGGLAGRSETQYF
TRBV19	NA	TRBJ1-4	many	TGTGCCAGTAGTTATCCGGTGGGGACGGCTAATGAAAAACTGTTTTTT	CASSYPVGTANEKLFF
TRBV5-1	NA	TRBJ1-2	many	TGCGCCAGCAGCTTGGGGGCAGGGAATCAGGATGGCTACACCTTC	CASSLGAGNQDGYTF
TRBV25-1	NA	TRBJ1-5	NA	TGTGCCAGCAGTGCTAGACCGCCATCCGGGCCCCAGCATTTT	CASSARPPSGPQHF
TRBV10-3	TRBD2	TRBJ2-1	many	TGTGCCATCAGTGAGTCGACACTAGCGGGGGGCCAAAGCTCCTACAATGAGCAGTTCTTC	CAISESTLAGGQSSYNEQFF
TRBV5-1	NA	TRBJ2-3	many	TGCGCCAGCAGCTCGCCGATCACAGATACGCAGTATTTT	CASSSPITDTQYF
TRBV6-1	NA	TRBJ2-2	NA	TGTGCCAGCAGTCAACGAGGGGCTTTAGGCACCGGGGAGCTGTTTTTT	CASSQRGALGTGELFF
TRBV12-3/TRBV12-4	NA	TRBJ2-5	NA	TGTGCCAGCAGTTTACAAGGGAAAAGGGATCAGCCCCGAGAGACCCAGTACTTC	CASSLQGKRDQPRETQYF
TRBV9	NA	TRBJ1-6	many	TGTGCCAGCAGCGTAGCTGGGATTAGTTCACCCCTCCACTTT	CASSVAGISSPLHF
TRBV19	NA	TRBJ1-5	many	TGTGCCAGTAGTATCCGGGGTAGCAATCAGCCCCAGCATTTT	CASSIRGSNQPQHF
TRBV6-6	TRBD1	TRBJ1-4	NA	TGTGCCAGCAGTTATCGCCCGACAGGGATGTTGGCTAATGAAAAACTGTTTTTT	CASSYRPTGMLANEKLFF
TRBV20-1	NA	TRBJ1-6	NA	TGCAGTGCCGCGAGGGAGGGCAGGAATTCACCCCTCCACTTT	CSAAREGRNSPLHF
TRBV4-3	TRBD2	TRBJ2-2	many	TGCGCCAGCAGCCTCTGGACTAGCGGGGGGGCGAACACCGGGGAGCTGTTTTTT	CASSLWTSGGANTGELFF
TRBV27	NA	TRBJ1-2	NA	TGTGCCAGCAGCTTAACTTATCGGGACGGTGGCGTCGGTAACTATGGCTACACCTTC	CASSLTYRDGGVGNYGYTF
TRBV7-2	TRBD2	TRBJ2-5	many	TGTGCCAGCAGCCCTCAGCACGGCGGGGGGTACCAAGAGACCCAGTACTTC	CASSPQHGGGYQETQYF
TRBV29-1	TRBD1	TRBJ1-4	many	TGCAGCGTAGCGGACAGGGCTAGTGAAAAACTGTTTTTT	CSVADRASEKLFF
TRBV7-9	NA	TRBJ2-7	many	TGTGCCAGCAGCTTATTACTTACCCCCTACGAGCAGTACTTC	CASSLLLTPYEQYF
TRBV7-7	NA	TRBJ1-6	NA	TGTGCTAGCAGCTTAGGGCGTGGGATTAATTCACCCCTCCACTTT	CASSLGRGINSPLHF
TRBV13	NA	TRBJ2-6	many	TGTGCCAGCAGCTTAGGGGGACGGTACTCTGGGGCCAACGTCCTGACTTTC	CASSLGGRYSGANVLTF
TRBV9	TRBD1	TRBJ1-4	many	TGTGCCAGCAGCGAGGGACAGCTTAATGAAAAACTGTTTTTT	CASSEGQLNEKLFF
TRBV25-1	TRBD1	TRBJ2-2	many	TGTGCCAGCACCTCCATCGACAGGGCGAACACCGGGGAGCTGTTTTTT	CASTSIDRANTGELFF
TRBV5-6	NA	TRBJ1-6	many	TGTGCCAGCAGCTTGGTAAGGGACACTTGGGATTCACCCCTCCACTTT	CASSLVRDTWDSPLHF
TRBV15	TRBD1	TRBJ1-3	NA	TGTGCCACCAGCAGAGATTTTTGGGTCACAGGAGACAGGGGGCGTGGAAACACCATATATTTT	CATSRDFWVTGDRGRGNTIYF
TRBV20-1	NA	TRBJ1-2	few	TGCAGTGCTAGACTAGGGGATAACTATGGCTACACCTTC	CSARLGDNYGYTF
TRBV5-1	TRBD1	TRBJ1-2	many	TGCGCCAGCAGCCCGGGACAGGGGGCATTCAACTATGGCTACACCTTC	CASSPGQGAFNYGYTF
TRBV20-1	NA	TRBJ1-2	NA	TGCAGTGCTACGGTGGGGCGCGGTGGCTCTGGCCACACCTTC	CSATVGRGGSGHTF
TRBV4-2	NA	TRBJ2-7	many	TGTGCCAGCAGCTACCCCAAAGGGCTGGGGAACGAGCAGTACTTC	CASSYPKGLGNEQYF
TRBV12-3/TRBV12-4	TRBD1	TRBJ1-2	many	TGTGCCAGCAGCCGGACAGGGAGGAATGGCTACACCTTC	CASSRTGRNGYTF
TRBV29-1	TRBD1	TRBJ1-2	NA	TGCAGCGTTGACCCGGGACAGTATGGCTACACCTTC	CSVDPGQYGYTF
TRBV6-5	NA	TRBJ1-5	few	TGTGCCAGCAGGCAAAGGAGAAATCAGCCCCAGCATTTT	CASRQRRNQPQHF
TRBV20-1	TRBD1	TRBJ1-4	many	TGCAGTGCTTCCCGGACAGGGCTTGCAACTAATGAAAAACTGTTTTTT	CSASRTGLATNEKLFF
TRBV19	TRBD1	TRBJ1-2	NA	TGTGCCAGTAGTGCTAGGGGGGACAGAGACTATGGCTACACCTTC	CASSARGDRDYGYTF
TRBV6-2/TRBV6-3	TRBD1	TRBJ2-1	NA	TGTGCCAGCAGGAGACAGGGGGCAAGCGGTAACAATGAGCAGTTCTTC	CASRRQGASGNNEQFF
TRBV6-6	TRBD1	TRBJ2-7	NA	TGTGCCAGCAGTTACTCAGCCGGACAGGGGGCCTTCTACGAGCAGTACTTC	CASSYSAGQGAFYEQYF